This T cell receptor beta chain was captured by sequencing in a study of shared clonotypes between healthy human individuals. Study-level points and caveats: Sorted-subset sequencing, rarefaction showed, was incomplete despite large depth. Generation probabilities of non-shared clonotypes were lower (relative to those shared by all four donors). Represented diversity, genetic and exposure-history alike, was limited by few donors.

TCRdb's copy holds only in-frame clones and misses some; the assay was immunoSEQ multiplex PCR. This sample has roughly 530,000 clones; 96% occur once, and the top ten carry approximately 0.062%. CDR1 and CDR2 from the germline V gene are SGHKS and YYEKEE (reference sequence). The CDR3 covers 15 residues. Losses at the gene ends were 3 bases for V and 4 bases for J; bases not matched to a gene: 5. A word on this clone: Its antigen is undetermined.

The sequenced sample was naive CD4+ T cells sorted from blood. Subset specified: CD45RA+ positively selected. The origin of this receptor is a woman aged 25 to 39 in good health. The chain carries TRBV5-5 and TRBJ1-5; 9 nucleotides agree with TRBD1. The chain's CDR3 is CASSSGQGMNQPQHF. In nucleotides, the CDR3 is TGTGCCAGCAGCTCCGGACAGGGGATGAATCAGCCCCAGCATTTT.